These T cell receptor beta chains were read from a single sample in a study of blood T cell repertoires in COVID-19. The table came from immunoSEQ multiplex PCR; TCRdb's copy has only in-frame clones and leaves some out. Of a few hundred thousand clones listed, around 90% are singletons. Sequenced input: peripheral blood. Receptors originate from a woman aged 55-69 years with COVID-19, enrolled during active disease. CDR3s leave out the opening cysteine and the closing phenylalanine or tryptophan. Some rows mark clone size as missing; the rest say once, few, many or name a class of expanded clone.

V gene: TRBV18
clone size: once
CDR3 length: 14
J gene: TRBJ1-1
CDR3 protein: TSSRPGETLNTEAF

V gene: TRBV11-1
clone size: -
CDR3 length: 14
J gene: TRBJ2-3
CDR3 protein: ASSSRTSGGTDTQY

V gene: TRBV11-2
clone size: -
CDR3 length: 15
J gene: TRBJ1-1
CDR3 protein: ASSLGFVGGLNTEAF

V gene: TRBV7-2
clone size: -
CDR3 length: 13
J gene: TRBJ2-2
CDR3 protein: ASTPGTGRTGELF

V gene: TRBV7-3
clone size: -
CDR3 length: 15
J gene: TRBJ2-7
CDR3 protein: ASRTVDRDRGAYEQY

V gene: TRBV27
clone size: once
CDR3 length: 14
J gene: TRBJ1-4
CDR3 protein: ASSLYIPGANEKLF

V gene: TRBV6-5
clone size: -
CDR3 length: 13
J gene: TRBJ2-3
CDR3 protein: ASSLSREITDTQY

V gene: TRBV5-1
clone size: -
CDR3 length: 13
J gene: TRBJ1-6
CDR3 protein: ASSKGVVGDSPLH

V gene: TRBV24-1
clone size: -
CDR3 length: 16
J gene: TRBJ1-1
CDR3 protein: ATSDLHEQGCFDTEAF

V gene: TRBV5-1
clone size: -
CDR3 length: 14
J gene: TRBJ1-2
CDR3 protein: ASSSRHPSGLDGYT

V gene: TRBV7-2
clone size: -
CDR3 length: 12
J gene: TRBJ2-7
CDR3 protein: ASSSLAGLGEQY

V gene: TRBV11-2
clone size: -
CDR3 length: 13
J gene: TRBJ1-3
CDR3 protein: ASSSHRGAGNTIY

V gene: TRBV5-4
clone size: -
CDR3 length: 15
J gene: TRBJ2-5
CDR3 protein: ASSSLLIAGGQETQY

V gene: TRBV9
clone size: -
CDR3 length: 14
J gene: TRBJ1-2
CDR3 protein: ASSGTGEGGTYGYT

V gene: TRBV5-1
clone size: -
CDR3 length: 13
J gene: TRBJ1-6
CDR3 protein: ASTTGTGHNSPLH

V gene: TRBV7-6
clone size: few
CDR3 length: 11
J gene: TRBJ1-4
CDR3 protein: ASSLGQNEKLF

V gene: TRBV5-4
clone size: -
CDR3 length: 14
J gene: TRBJ1-1
CDR3 protein: ASSLDSGQMNTEAF

V gene: TRBV7-9
clone size: -
CDR3 length: 12
J gene: TRBJ1-5
CDR3 protein: ASSQGQGNRPQH

V gene: TRBV19
clone size: -
CDR3 length: 14
J gene: TRBJ1-6
CDR3 protein: ASSSDRVSYNSPLH

V gene: TRBV3-1/TRBV3-2
clone size: -
CDR3 length: 15
J gene: TRBJ2-7
CDR3 protein: ASSQVYGTGGIGEQY

V gene: TRBV30
clone size: -
CDR3 length: 10
J gene: TRBJ1-3
CDR3 protein: AWTTAGNTIY

V gene: TRBV5-1
clone size: few
CDR3 length: 12
J gene: TRBJ1-4
CDR3 protein: ASSRTAAGEKLF

V gene: TRBV9
clone size: -
CDR3 length: 12
J gene: TRBJ1-4
CDR3 protein: ASSSGLTNEKLF

V gene: TRBV19
clone size: -
CDR3 length: 13
J gene: TRBJ2-7
CDR3 protein: ASSFPGPGAYEQY

V gene: TRBV18
clone size: -
CDR3 length: 11
J gene: TRBJ1-1
CDR3 protein: ASSIGEATEAF

V gene: TRBV5-1
clone size: once
CDR3 length: 15
J gene: TRBJ1-1
CDR3 protein: ASSLVFGQITNTEAF

V gene: TRBV7-9
clone size: -
CDR3 length: 17
J gene: TRBJ1-1
CDR3 protein: ASHTPRKQTSGDYTEAF